The 8 T cell receptor beta chains below were found in one sample sequenced in a study of blood T cell repertoires in COVID-19. The table came from immunoSEQ multiplex PCR; TCRdb's copy has only in-frame clones and leaves some out. The repertoire has hundreds of thousands of clones, 80% to 90% of them found once; the top ten carry 2.2%. The source material was PBMCs or T cells enriched from blood (not recorded which). The source of these receptors is a man aged 30 to 45 who had recovered from COVID-19.

The rearrangement joins TRBV5-1 to TRBJ2-1; perhaps TRBD1 as D (7 bases). The CDR3 spans 14 residues. Deletions cut 4 bases from V and 8 bases from J, with 16 bases between. CDR1 is SGHRS and CDR2 is YFSETQ in the germline V gene. The CDR3 spells CASSGGGPSDEQFF. CDR3 sequence (DNA): TGCGCCAGCAGCGGAGGGGGCCCGTCGGATGAGCAGTTCTTC.

V is TRBV5-1 and J is TRBJ2-7, with a weak D call TRBD1 (5 bases). This CDR3 has 14 residues. The germline CDR1 and CDR2 sequences are SGHRS and YFSETQ. V was pared by 0 bases and J by 2 bases, with 9 bases between. The CDR3 DNA reads as TGCGCCAGCAGCTTGGATCCAGGGCCCTACGAGCAGTACTTC. This sequence encodes CASSLDPGPYEQYF.

The DNA for the CDR3 is TGTGCCAGCAGTGAAATAAGCGGGCGCCTCAATGAGCAGTTCTTC. It specifies CASSEISGRLNEQFF. The rearrangement links TRBV2 to TRBJ2-1; D is perhaps TRBD2 (6 bases). There are 15 residues in the CDR3. V was pared by 2 bases and J by 6 bases, with 14 bases between. Germline assignment: CDR1 SNHLY and CDR2 FYNNEI.

This clone was seen only a few times. The chain is built from TRBV20-1 and TRBJ2-7; D might be TRBD2 (6 bases). The V gene's germline CDR1 is DFQATT and CDR2 SNEGSKA (reference sequence). The CDR3 is 11 residues long. Trimming stripped 5 bases from V and 8 bases from J, with 13 bases between. Written as DNA, the CDR3 is TGCAGTGCTCCCCGGGGGAGGAAGCAGTACTTC. Protein product: CSAPRGRKQYF.

V is TRBV7-3 and J is TRBJ2-7, with 9 bases lining up with TRBD2. This CDR3 is built from 12 residues. V gave up 5 bases and J gave up 8 bases; unmatched junction bases: 4. Germline CDR1 and CDR2: SGHTA and FQGTGA. CDR3 protein: CASSESGGKQYF. DNA for the CDR3: TGTGCCAGCAGCGAAAGCGGGGGGAAGCAGTACTTC.

The CDR3 here is CASRWTGLINYGYTF. The DNA of the CDR3 is TGTGCCAGCAGATGGACAGGGCTAATCAACTATGGCTACACCTTC. The chain has TRBV27 and TRBJ1-2; TRBD1 agrees at 8 bases. Looked up from germline, CDR1 is MNHEY and CDR2 is SMNVEV (reference sequence). This CDR3 has 15 amino acids. With 6 bases clipped from V and 2 bases from J, the junction kept 8 bases outside the gene matches.

V gene TRBV4-1 combines with J gene TRBJ2-5; D uncertain. Germline V CDR1 and CDR2: MGHRA, YSYEKL. The CDR3 spans 14 residues. The ends were cut back, 0 bases at V and 2 bases at J, with 7 bases in the middle. CDR3 residues: CASSQEADQETQYF. As DNA, the CDR3 is TGCGCCAGCAGCCAAGAGGCGGATCAAGAGACCCAGTACTTC.

On this clone: Mismatch with germline at one junction end may stem from a read error. This chain uses TRBV7-7 with TRBJ2-5, with 7 bases matching TRBD2. CDR1 and CDR2 from the germline V gene are SSHAT and FNYEAQ (reference sequence). The CDR3 totals 15 residues. This CDR3 is CASSLGRGVWETQYF. CDR3 DNA: TGTGCTAGCAGCTTAGGCCGGGGGGTATGGGAGACCCAGTACTTC.